This T cell receptor (beta chain) was documented in a study of blood T cell repertoires in COVID-19. Study summary: Italy, Spain and the United States were the sources of the convalescent and acute COVID-19 samples. T cells, B-cell-depleted T cells, or PBMCs supplied cDNA or gDNA.

The ends were cut back, 1 base at V and 5 bases at J, with 8 bases in the middle. The germline V gene has CDR1 LGHNA and CDR2 YNFKEQ. CDR3 size: 13 residues. Authors' data handling: Reference gene primers were amplified, and this amplification served to estimate nucleated cell counts. TCRdb's copy holds only in-frame clones and misses some; the assay was immunoSEQ multiplex PCR. V, J and clone size are taken as reported in that table, and D and trimming were inferred from the DNA itself. The table has roughly 250,000 clones, about 90% seen once; the top ten hold over 2%. V is TRBV4-2 and J is TRBJ1-1; unclear D gene. The TCR originated in a woman aged 45-59 years with acute or convalescent COVID-19. Sequenced sample: peripheral blood. Here the CDR3 reads CASSQAEATEAFF. Here the CDR3 DNA reads TGTGCCAGCAGCCAAGCAGAGGCTACTGAAGCTTTCTTT.